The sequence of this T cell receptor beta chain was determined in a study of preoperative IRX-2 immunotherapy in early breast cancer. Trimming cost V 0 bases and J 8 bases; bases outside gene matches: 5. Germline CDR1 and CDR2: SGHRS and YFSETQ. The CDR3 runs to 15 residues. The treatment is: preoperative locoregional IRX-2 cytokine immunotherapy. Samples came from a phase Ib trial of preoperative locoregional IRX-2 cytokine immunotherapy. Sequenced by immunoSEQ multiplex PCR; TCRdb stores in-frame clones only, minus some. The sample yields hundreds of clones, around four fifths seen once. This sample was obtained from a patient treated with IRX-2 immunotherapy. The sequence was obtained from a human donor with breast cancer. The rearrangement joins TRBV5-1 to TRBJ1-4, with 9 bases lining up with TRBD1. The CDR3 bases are TGCGCCAGCAGCTTGGCGGGGACAGGGAACGAAAAACTGTTTTTT. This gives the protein CASSLAGTGNEKLFF.